A single sample gave rise to the 15 T cell receptor beta chains below, sequenced in a study of shared clonotypes between healthy human individuals. Sequencing was performed with immunoSEQ multiplex PCR; in TCRdb, only in-frame clones are kept and a portion is missing. The table records some 490,000 clones, over 75% of them present only once. Sequences were obtained from PBMCs. The receptors come from a woman in her 40s in good health. Some clones in this sample may be carry-over from other donors' samples.

The rearrangement uses TRBV10-3 and TRBJ1-1, with a tentative D call TRBD1 (5 bases). Per germline, CDR1 ENHRY and CDR2 SYGVKD. The CDR3 has 15 residues. The V and J ends lost 2 bases and 10 bases respectively, with 20 bases between them. As DNA, the CDR3 is TGTGCCATCAGTGAGGAACAGGCGCTGTTTCCCGGAGCTTTCTTT. Its translation is CAISEEQALFPGAFF.

The chain couples TRBV2 to TRBJ1-4; a weak D match, TRBD1 (5 bases). V dropped 9 bases and J dropped 3 bases, with 14 bases sitting between them. This CDR3 region has 14 residues. CDR1 and CDR2 (germline): SNHLY, FYNNEI. The CDR3 nucleotides are TGTGCCAGTTCCCGGGACGGATCTAATGAAAAACTGTTTTTT. Protein: CASSRDGSNEKLFF.

Concerning this clone: A much bigger clone sits one base away, suggesting this may be a read error. The chain recombines TRBV2 with TRBJ1-2; 7 nucleotides line up with TRBD1. Germline CDR1 SNHLY, CDR2 FYNNEI. Germline trimming cut 4 bases from V and 2 bases from J; bases unmatched to any gene: 4. The CDR3 contains 14 residues. The CDR3 nucleotides read TGTGCCAGCAGTGGACAGGGTCAAAACTATGGCTACACCTTC. Translated: CASSGQGQNYGYTF.

Notes on this clone: Since a far larger clone is one base different, this is likely a read error. The chain recombines TRBV29-1 with TRBJ2-7; maybe TRBD1 (5 bases). Germline-derived CDR1 and CDR2 are SQVTM and ANQGSEA. V lost 3 bases, J lost 12 bases, and 15 bases lay in between. The CDR3 length is 11 residues. The CDR3 reads CSVDFDSRSYF. The CDR3 DNA reads TGCAGCGTTGATTTCGACAGTCGGTCGTACTTC.

The chain uses TRBV19 and TRBJ2-5, with D tentatively TRBD1 or TRBD2 (5 bases each). The V gene lost 2 bases and the J gene lost 5 bases, with 9 bases spanning the gap. The germline CDR1 and CDR2 sequences are LNHDA and SQIVND (reference sequence). The CDR3 sequence is 13 residues long. CDR3 coding DNA: TGTGCCAGTAGTATAATCGGGACCGAGACCCAGTACTTC. It translates to CASSIIGTETQYF.

The CDR3 spells CASSREGREQYF. The CDR3 nucleotides are TGTGCCAGCAGTAGGGAGGGCCGCGAGCAGTACTTC. This chain joins TRBV7-9 and TRBJ2-7; 7 bases map to TRBD2. The junction had 5 bases not matched to a gene; V was cut back by 6 bases and J by 6 bases. Germline V lookup: CDR1 SEHNR, CDR2 FQNEAQ (reference sequence). The CDR3 sequence is 12 residues long.

CDR3 residues: CASSLGTSRGSYNEQFF. CDR3 DNA sequence: TGCGCCAGCAGCTTGGGTACTAGCCGAGGCTCCTACAATGAGCAGTTCTTC. This rearrangement joins TRBV5-1 to TRBJ2-1; D possibly corresponds to TRBD2 (6 bases). V was shortened by 0 bases and J by 0 bases, with 13 bases between the two germline ends. The CDR3 consists of 17 residues. The germline V gene has CDR1 SGHRS and CDR2 YFSETQ.

The table lists this clone with a count of one. One end of the junction is discordant with germline, which a read error may explain. The chain is built from TRBV7-7 and TRBJ2-5, with D perhaps matching TRBD1 (6 bases). The CDR3 spans 13 residues. The V gene's germline CDR1 is SSHAT and CDR2 FNYEAQ (reference sequence). CDR3 nucleotide sequence: TGTGCTAGCAGCACCGGACAGCAAGAGACCCAGTACTTC. It yields the protein CASSTGQQETQYF.

CDR3 sequence (DNA): TGTGCCAGCAGGAGGGGACAGGTTAACTACGAGCAGTACTTC. Encoded protein: CASRRGQVNYEQYF. This chain joins TRBV2 and TRBJ2-5, with 8 bases aligning to TRBD1. The J call may be mistaken, given a closer DNA end match to TRBJ2-7. The CDR3 is 14 residues long. The germline CDR1 and CDR2 sequences are SNHLY and FYNNEI.

CDR3 sequence reads: CACSLDFNTGELFF. The CDR3 DNA reads TGTGCCTGTAGCCTGGACTTCAACACCGGGGAGCTGTTTTTT. The chain employs TRBV30 and TRBJ2-2, with D maybe TRBD2 (5 bases). Germline CDR1 is GTSNPN and CDR2 is SVGIG (reference sequence). The CDR3 contains 14 residues. V lost 6 bases and J 2 bases, leaving 13 bases between the germline ends.

This chain uses TRBV7-3 with TRBJ2-2; D is unclear. Germline CDR1 SGHTA, CDR2 FQGTGA. The CDR3 has 14 residues. The V end lost 2 bases, the J end lost 3 bases, and 7 bases lay between the germline ends. In DNA form, the CDR3 reads TGTGCCAGCAGCTTAGGGTGGGACACCGGGGAGCTGTTTTTT. Protein product: CASSLGWDTGELFF.

This rearrangement joins TRBV29-1 to TRBJ2-7; tentative D call: TRBD2 (5 bases). This CDR3 region has 14 residues. Trimming pared 6 bases from V and 1 base from J, leaving 16 bases between. In germline, CDR1 is SQVTM, CDR2 ANQGSEA. The CDR3 DNA reads as TGCAGCGTACAAGAGGGCCCTACTTCCTACGAGCAGTACTTC. This gives the protein CSVQEGPTSYEQYF.

The chain links TRBV5-1 to TRBJ2-3, with D maybe TRBD2 (6 bases). Germline loops: CDR1 SGHRS, CDR2 YFSETQ. V lost 0 bases, J lost 5 bases, and 13 bases lay in between. The CDR3 runs 15 residues. CDR3 loop: CASSLEEVREDTQYF. The DNA for the CDR3 is TGCGCCAGCAGCTTGGAAGAGGTGCGGGAAGATACGCAGTATTTT.

The J gene is TRBJ1-5, the V gene TRBV2; 10 bases match TRBD1. Trimming at V came to 4 bases and at J to 6 bases, leaving 3 bases not matched to a gene. Germline loops: CDR1 SNHLY, CDR2 FYNNEI. This CDR3 is 14 amino acids long. DNA of the CDR3: TGTGCCAGCAGTGGACAGGGGGCTAGTCAGCCCCAGCATTTT. Amino acids: CASSGQGASQPQHF.

On this clone itself: A far larger clone lies a single base away; this is likely a read error. The chain links TRBV15 to TRBJ2-7; no clear D gene. Germline lookup yields CDR1 LNHNV and CDR2 YYDKDF (reference sequence). The CDR3 sequence is 13 residues long. The CDR3 here is CATIRDARYEQYF. CDR3 coding DNA: TGTGCCACCATCAGAGATGCCCGATACGAGCAGTACTTC.